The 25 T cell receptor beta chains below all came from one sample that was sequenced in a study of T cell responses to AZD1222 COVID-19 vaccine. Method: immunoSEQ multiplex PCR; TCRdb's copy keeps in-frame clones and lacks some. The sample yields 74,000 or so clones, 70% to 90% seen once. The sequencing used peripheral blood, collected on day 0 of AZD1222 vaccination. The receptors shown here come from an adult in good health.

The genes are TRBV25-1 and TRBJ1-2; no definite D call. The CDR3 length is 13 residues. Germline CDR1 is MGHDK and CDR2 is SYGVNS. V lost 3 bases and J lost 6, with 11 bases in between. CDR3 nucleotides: TGTGCCAGCAGTGACTACACGTTCCATGGCTACACCTTC. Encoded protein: CASSDYTFHGYTF.

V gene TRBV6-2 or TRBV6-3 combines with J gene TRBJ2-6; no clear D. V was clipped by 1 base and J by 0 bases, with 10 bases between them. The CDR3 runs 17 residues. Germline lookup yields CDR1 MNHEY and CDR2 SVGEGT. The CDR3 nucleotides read TGTGCCAGCAGTTACTTCCGACTGAGCTCTGGGGCCAACGTCCTGACTTTC. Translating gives CASSYFRLSSGANVLTF.

The CDR3 spells CASSIGQGGSTEAFF. CDR3 nucleotides: TGTGCCAGTAGTATCGGACAGGGGGGGAGCACTGAAGCTTTCTTT. The rearrangement links TRBV19 to TRBJ1-1, with 10 bases identical to TRBD1. The CDR3 runs to 15 residues. CDR1 is LNHDA, CDR2 SQIVND, per germline (reference sequence). Unmatched junction bases numbered 5, after V lost 3 bases and J lost 4 bases.

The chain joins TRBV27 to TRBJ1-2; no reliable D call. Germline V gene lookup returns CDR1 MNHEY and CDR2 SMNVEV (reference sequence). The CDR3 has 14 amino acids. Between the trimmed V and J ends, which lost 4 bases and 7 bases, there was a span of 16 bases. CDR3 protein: CASSSRTGGGGYTF. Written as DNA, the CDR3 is TGTGCCAGCAGTTCCCGGACCGGAGGTGGTGGCTACACCTTC.

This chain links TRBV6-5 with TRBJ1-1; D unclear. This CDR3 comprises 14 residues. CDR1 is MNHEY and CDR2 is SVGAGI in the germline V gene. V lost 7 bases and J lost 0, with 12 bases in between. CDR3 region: CASNNRGMNTEAFF. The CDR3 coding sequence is TGTGCCAGCAACAATAGAGGAATGAACACTGAAGCTTTCTTT.

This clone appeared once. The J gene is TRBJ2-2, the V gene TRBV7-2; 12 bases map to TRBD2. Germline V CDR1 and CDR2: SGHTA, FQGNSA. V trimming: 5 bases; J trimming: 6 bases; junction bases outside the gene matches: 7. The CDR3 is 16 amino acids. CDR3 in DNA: TGTGCCAGCAGCCGCCAAGGACTAGCGGGGTCCGGGGAGCTGTTTTTT. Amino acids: CASSRQGLAGSGELFF. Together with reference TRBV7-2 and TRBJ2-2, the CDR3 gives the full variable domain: GAGVSQSPSNKVTEKGKDVELRCDPISGHTALYWYRQSLGQGLEFLIYFQGNSAPDKSGLPSDRFSAERTGGSVSTLTIQRTQQEDSAVYLCASSRQGLAGSGELFFGEGSRLTVL.

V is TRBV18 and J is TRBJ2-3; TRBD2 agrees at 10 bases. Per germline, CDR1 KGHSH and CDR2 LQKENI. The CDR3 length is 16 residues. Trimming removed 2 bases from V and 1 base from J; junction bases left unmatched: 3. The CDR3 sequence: CASSPGLAGGTDTQYF. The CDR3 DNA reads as TGTGCCAGCTCACCAGGGCTAGCGGGGGGCACAGATACGCAGTATTTT. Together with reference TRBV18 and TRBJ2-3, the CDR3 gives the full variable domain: NAGVMQNPRHLVRRRGQEARLRCSPMKGHSHVYWYRQLPEEGLKFMVYLQKENIIDESGMPKERFSAEFPKEGPSILRIQQVVRGDSAAYFCASSPGLAGGTDTQYFGPGTRLTVL.

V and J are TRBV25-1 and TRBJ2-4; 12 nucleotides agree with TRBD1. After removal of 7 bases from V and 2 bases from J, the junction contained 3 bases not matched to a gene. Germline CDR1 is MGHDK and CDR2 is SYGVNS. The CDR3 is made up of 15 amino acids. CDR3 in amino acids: CASKGQGATKNIQYF. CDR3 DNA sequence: TGTGCCAGCAAGGGACAGGGGGCAACCAAAAACATTCAGTACTTC.

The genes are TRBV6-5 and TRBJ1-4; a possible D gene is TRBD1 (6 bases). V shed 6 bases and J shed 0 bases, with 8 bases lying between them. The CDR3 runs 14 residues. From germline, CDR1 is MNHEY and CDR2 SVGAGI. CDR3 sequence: CASRGTTTNEKLFF. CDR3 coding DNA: TGTGCCAGCAGGGGGACAACAACTAATGAAAAACTGTTTTTT.

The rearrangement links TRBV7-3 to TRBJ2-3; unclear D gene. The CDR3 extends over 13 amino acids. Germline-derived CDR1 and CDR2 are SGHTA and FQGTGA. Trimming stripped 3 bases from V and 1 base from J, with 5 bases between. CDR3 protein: CASSFSGTDTQYF. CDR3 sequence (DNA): TGTGCCAGCAGCTTTTCGGGCACAGATACGCAGTATTTT.

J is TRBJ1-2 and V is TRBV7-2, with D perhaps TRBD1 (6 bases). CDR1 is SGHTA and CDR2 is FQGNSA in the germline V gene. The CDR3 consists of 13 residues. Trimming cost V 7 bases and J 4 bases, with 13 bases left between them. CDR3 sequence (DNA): TGTGCCAGCAACCTACAGGGTCCCTATGGCTACACCTTC. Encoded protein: CASNLQGPYGYTF. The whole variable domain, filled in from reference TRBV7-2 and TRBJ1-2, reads GAGVSQSPSNKVTEKGKDVELRCDPISGHTALYWYRQSLGQGLEFLIYFQGNSAPDKSGLPSDRFSAERTGGSVSTLTIQRTQQEDSAVYLCASNLQGPYGYTFGSGTRLTVV.

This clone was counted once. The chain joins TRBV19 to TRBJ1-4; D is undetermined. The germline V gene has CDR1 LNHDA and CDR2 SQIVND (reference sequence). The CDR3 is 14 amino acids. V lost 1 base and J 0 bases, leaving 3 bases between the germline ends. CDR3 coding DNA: TGTGCCAGTAGTATAGTTGCAACTAATGAAAAACTGTTTTTT. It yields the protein CASSIVATNEKLFF.

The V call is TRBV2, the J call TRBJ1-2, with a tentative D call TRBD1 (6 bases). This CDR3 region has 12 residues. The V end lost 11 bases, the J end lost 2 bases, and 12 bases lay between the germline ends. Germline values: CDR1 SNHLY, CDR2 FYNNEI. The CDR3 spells CALGGRNYGYTF. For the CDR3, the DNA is TGTGCCCTAGGGGGACGGAACTATGGCTACACCTTC.

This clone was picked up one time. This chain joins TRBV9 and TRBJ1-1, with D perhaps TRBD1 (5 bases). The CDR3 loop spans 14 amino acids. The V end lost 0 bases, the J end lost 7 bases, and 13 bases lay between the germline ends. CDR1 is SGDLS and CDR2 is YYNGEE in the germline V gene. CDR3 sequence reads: CASSVVLEDSEAFF. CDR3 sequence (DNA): TGTGCCAGCAGCGTAGTTTTAGAAGACAGTGAAGCTTTCTTT.

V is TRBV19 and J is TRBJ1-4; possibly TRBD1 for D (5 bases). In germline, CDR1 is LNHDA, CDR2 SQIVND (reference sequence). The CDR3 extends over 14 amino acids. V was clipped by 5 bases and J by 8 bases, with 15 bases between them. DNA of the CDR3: TGTGCCAGTAGTCCCGGGACTGCCGGGGAAAAACTGTTTTTT. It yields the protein CASSPGTAGEKLFF.

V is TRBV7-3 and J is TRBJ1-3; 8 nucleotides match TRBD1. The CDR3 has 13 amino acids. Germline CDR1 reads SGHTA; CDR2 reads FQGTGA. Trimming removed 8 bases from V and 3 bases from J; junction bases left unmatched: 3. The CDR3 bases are TGTGCCAGCGGACAGGGTCTTGGAAACACCATATATTTT. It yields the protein CASGQGLGNTIYF.

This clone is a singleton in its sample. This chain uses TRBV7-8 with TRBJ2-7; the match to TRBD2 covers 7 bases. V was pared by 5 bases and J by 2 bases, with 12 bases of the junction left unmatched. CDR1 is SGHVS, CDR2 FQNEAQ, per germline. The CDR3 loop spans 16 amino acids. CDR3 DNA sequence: TGTGCCAGCAGCCCCCTACTAGCGCGAAGTACCTACGAGCAGTACTTC. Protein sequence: CASSPLLARSTYEQYF. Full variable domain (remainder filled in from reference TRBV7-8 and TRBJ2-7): GAGVSQSPRYKVAKRGQDVALRCDPISGHVSLFWYQQALGQGPEFLTYFQNEAQLDKSGLPSDRFFAERPEGSVSTLKIQRTQQEDSAVYLCASSPLLARSTYEQYFGPGTRLTVT.

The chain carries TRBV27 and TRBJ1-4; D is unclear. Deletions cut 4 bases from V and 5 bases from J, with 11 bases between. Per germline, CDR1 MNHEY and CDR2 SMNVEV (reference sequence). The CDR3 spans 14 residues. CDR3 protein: CASSSQRPNEKLFF. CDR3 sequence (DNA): TGTGCCAGCAGTTCACAACGCCCAAATGAAAAACTGTTTTTT.

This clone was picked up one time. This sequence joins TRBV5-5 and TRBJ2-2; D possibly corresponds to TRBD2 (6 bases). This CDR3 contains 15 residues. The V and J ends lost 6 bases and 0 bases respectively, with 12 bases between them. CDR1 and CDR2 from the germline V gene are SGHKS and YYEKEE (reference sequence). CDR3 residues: CASIGGATNTGELFF. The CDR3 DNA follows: TGTGCCAGCATAGGCGGGGCGACGAACACCGGGGAGCTGTTTTTT.

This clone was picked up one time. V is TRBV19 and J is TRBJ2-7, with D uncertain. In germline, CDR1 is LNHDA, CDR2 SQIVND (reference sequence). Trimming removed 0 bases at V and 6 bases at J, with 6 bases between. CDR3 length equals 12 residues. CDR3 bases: TGTGCCAGTAGTATAGATCATCGCGAGCAGTACTTC. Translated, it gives CASSIDHREQYF.

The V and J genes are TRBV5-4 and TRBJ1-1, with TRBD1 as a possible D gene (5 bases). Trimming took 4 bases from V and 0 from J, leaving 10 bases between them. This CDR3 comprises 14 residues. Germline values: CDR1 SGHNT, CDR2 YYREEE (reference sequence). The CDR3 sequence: CASSPGEVNTEAFF. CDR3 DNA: TGTGCCAGCAGCCCGGGGGAGGTGAACACTGAAGCTTTCTTT.

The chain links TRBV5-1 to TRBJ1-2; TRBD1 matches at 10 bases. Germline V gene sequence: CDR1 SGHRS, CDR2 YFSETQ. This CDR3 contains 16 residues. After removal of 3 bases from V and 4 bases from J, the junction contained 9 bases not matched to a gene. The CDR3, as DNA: TGCGCCAGCAGCTCCAAGGGGACAGGGGTTTTCTATGGCTACACCTTC. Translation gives CASSSKGTGVFYGYTF.

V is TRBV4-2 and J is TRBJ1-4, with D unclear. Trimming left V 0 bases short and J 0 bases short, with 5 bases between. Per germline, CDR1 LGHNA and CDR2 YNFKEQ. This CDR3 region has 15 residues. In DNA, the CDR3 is TGTGCCAGCAGCCAAGAGGTCGCAACTAATGAAAAACTGTTTTTT. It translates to CASSQEVATNEKLFF.

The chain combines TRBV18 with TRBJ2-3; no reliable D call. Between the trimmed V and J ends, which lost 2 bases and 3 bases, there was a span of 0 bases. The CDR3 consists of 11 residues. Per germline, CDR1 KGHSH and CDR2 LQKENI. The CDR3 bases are TGTGCCAGCTCACCAACAGATACGCAGTATTTT. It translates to CASSPTDTQYF.

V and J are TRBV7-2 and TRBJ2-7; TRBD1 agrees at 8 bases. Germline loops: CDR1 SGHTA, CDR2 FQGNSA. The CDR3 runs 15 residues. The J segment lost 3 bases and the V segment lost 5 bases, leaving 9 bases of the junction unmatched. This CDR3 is CASSLSTGVFYEQYF. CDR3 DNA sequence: TGTGCCAGCAGCCTATCGACAGGGGTCTTCTACGAGCAGTACTTC.